This TCR beta chain derives from a study of blood T cell repertoires in COVID-19 (TCRdb year 2020). Broadly, across the study: Samples from collaborators originated in the United States, Italy and Spain and spanned both the acute and convalescent phases of COVID-19. The material from the prospective study consisted of cDNA or gDNA derived from T cells, B-cell-depleted T cells, or PBMCs. The dataset comprised deeply sampled blood TCRbeta repertoires from subjects exposed to, actively infected with, or recovered from COVID-19. The repertoires were made available in a free public database intended to serve as a resource for research on the immune response to SARS-CoV-2. The samples were drawn from two sources: the first 160 participants of the ongoing ImmuneRACE study, and 1,254 subjects contributed by 6 global collaborators. Nearly every sample came with metadata listing a de-identified subject ID, COVID-19 status, age in years and sex. HLA class I and class II types, where available, came from metadata supplied by the sample provider rather than from assay-based typing. Findings and caveats that apply to the study as a whole: The quantity of clinical and demographic metadata differed by source and by participant and was supplied without curation.

In the prospective study, participants were about 18 to 95 years old, resided in fewer than 25 geographic areas of the United States, and were enrolled through a virtual design. In the prospective study, cohorts were assigned on the basis of participant-reported clinical history obtained from a screening survey and a study questionnaire. ImmuneRACE Cohort 3 recovered participants were defined by two consecutive negative NP/OP PCR tests, healthcare professional clearance, or symptom resolution. Mobile phlebotomists in the prospective study collected whole blood, serum and a nasopharyngeal or oropharyngeal swab from every participant. Over a 2-month period, participants in the prospective study had the option of providing additional blood draws and questionnaires. Before DNA extraction, prospective study blood samples were shipped either frozen or at room temperature. CDR1 and CDR2 are drawn from the germline V gene: SNHLY, FYNNEI. The CDR3 numbers 13 residues from cysteine through phenylalanine. Kept here is only the CDR3 DNA, which spans 39 bases and is read in frame from base 1. Between the V and J ends, shortened by 6 bases and 7 bases respectively, the junction contains 15 bases.

The immunoSEQ Assay, a bias-controlled multiplex PCR, was used to amplify TCRbeta CDR3 regions from genomic DNA. The authors processed their data as follows. The number of nucleated cells in each sample was estimated from the amplification of reference gene primers within the assay. Sequence reads were collapsed and filtered to measure the absolute abundance of every unique TCRbeta CDR3 rearrangement. For each sample, productive Simpson clonality was calculated as the square root of Simpson's diversity index over productive rearrangements. TCRdb limited this immuneACCESS table to in-frame rearrangements with V and J called. A share of clones is missing; checked studies link under half to unresolved V genes, and the rest is unexplained. For V, J and clone size, that table is used; D and trimming come from the DNA. The sample yields some 150,000 clones; less than 85% were counted once. The ten largest clones add up to about 4.6% of the sample.

A remark on this clone: Its antigen remains unidentified. Qualities for individual bases were not recorded, and no much larger clone is one base off.

The sequence links TRBV2 to TRBJ2-5, with TRBD1 as a weak D call on 6 bases. Sequenced material: PBMCs or T cells enriched from blood (not recorded which). The TCR was taken from a woman aged 45-65 years who had recovered from COVID-19. CDR3 sequence: CASRDSQKGTQYF. The DNA sequence reads TGTGCCAGCAGGGACAGCCAGAAGGGGACCCAGTACTTC. Extended through the reference TRBV2 and TRBJ2-5 proteins, this CDR3 yields the full variable domain: EPEVTQTPSHQVTQMGQEVILRCVPISNHLYFYWYRQILGQKVEFLVSFYNNEISEKSEIFDDQFSVERPDGSNFTLKIRSTKLEDSAMYFCASRDSQKGTQYFGPGTRLLVL.